This T cell receptor (beta chain) is drawn from a study of blood T cells in healthy people across ages. Whole-study results and caveats: A roughly linear fall in TCR beta diversity per million T cells was seen with increasing age.

This clonotype came up once. Its target is not known. Through a sample-barcoded 5' primer and a J-beta primer mix, a second PCR was run for about 6 to 11 cycles. TCRdb used MiXCR to reprocess the 5' RACE reads, holding one entry per CDR3 protein. Found here are 1.5 million to 2 million distinct CDR3 sequences, around 42% of them singletons; the top ten hold 23%. Whenever a sample was processed, at least 6 million PBMCs were isolated. The sequence was collected from a human donor in good health. Sequencing input: blood.

The CDR3 protein is CAGNLGTDSPLHF. The CDR3, as DNA: TGTGCCGGCAACCTTGGGACGGACTCACCCCTCCACTTT. The V gene is TRBV5-6, the J gene TRBJ1-6, with D possibly being TRBD1 (5 bases). The CDR3 consists of 13 residues. Trimming took 10 bases from V and 10 from J, leaving 18 bases between them. Looked up from germline, CDR1 is SGHDT and CDR2 is YYEEEE.